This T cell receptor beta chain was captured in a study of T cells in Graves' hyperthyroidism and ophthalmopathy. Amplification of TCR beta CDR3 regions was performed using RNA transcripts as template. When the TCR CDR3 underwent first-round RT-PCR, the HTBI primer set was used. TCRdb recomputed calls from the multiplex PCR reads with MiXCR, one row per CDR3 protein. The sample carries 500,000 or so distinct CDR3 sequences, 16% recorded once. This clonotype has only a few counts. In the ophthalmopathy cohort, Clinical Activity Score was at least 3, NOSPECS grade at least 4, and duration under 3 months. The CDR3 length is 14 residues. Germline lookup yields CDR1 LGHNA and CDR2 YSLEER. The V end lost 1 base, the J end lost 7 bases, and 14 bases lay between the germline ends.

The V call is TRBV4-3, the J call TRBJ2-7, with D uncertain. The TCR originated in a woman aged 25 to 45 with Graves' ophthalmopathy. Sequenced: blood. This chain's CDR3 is CASSQGAQVGEQYF. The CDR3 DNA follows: TGCGCCAGCAGCCAAGGCGCTCAGGTGGGGGAGCAGTACTTC.